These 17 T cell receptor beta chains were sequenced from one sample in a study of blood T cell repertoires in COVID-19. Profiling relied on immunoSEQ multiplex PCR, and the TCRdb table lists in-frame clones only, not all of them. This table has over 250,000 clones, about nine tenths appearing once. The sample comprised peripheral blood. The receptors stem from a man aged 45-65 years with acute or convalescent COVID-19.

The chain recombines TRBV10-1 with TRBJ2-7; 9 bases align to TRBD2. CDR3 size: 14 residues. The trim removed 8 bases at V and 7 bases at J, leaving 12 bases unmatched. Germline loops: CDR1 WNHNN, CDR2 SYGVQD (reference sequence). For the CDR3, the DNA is TGCGCCAGCGCCGCGGGGGGGACGAGTGATGAGCAGTACTTC. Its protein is CASAAGGTSDEQYF.

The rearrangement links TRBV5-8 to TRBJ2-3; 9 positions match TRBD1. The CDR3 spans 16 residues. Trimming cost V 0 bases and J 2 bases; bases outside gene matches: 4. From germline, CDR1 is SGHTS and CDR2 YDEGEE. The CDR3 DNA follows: TGTGCCAGCAGCTTGGCCGGGGACAGGGACACAGATACGCAGTATTTT. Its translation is CASSLAGDRDTDTQYF.

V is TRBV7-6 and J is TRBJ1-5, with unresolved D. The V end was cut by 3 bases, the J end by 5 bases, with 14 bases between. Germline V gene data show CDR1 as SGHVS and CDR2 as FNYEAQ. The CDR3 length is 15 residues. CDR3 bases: TGTGCCAGCAGCTTTCGACCAGGTAGAGATCAGCCCCAGCATTTT. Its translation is CASSFRPGRDQPQHF.

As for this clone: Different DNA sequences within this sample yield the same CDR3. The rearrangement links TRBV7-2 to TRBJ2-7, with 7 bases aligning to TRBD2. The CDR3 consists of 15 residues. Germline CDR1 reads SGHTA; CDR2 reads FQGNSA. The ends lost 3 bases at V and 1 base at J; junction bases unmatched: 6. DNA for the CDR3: TGTGCCAGCAGCTTGGGGGGAGGGATTTCCTACGAGCAGTACTTC. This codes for CASSLGGGISYEQYF.

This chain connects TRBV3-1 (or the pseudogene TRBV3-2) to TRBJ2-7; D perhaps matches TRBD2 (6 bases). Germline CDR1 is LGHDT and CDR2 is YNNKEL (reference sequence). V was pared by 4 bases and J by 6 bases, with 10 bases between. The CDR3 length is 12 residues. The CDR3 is CASSRSGGEQYF. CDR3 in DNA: TGTGCCAGCAGCCGGTCCGGGGGCGAGCAGTACTTC.

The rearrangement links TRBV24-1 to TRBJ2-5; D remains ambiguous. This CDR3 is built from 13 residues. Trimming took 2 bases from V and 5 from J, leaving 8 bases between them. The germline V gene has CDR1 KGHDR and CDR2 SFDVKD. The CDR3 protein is CATSDSSWETQYF. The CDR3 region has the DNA TGTGCCACCAGTGATTCGAGTTGGGAGACCCAGTACTTC.

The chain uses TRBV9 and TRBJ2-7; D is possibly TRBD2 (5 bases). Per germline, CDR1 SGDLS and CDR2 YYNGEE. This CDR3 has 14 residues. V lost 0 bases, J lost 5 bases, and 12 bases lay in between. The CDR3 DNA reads TGTGCCAGCAGCGTAGAAGGACTCGGGCACGAGCAGTACTTC. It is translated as CASSVEGLGHEQYF.

For the CDR3, the DNA is TGTGCCAGCAGCTTTACTAGCGGGGGTCCCTACGAGCAGTACTTC. Translating gives CASSFTSGGPYEQYF. The chain is built from TRBV7-2 and TRBJ2-7; 11 bases fit TRBD2. Germline lookup yields CDR1 SGHTA and CDR2 FQGNSA. Trimming cost V 3 bases and J 2 bases; bases outside gene matches: 3. The CDR3 is 15 residues long.

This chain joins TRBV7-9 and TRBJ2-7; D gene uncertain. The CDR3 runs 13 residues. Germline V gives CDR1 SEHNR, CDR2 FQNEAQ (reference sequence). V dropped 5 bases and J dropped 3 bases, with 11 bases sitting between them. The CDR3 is CASSPQYYYEQYF. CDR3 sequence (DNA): TGTGCCAGCAGCCCCCAGTACTACTACGAGCAGTACTTC.

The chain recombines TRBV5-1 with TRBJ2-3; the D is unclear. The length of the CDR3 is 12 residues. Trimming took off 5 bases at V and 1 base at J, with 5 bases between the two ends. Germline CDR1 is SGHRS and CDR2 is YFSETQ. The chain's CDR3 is CASRSGTDTQYF. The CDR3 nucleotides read TGCGCCAGCAGGTCAGGCACAGATACGCAGTATTTT. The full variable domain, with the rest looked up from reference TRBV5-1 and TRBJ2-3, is KAGVTQTPRYLIKTRGQQVTLSCSPISGHRSVSWYQQTPGQGLQFLFEYFSETQRNKGNFPGRFSGRQFSNSRSEMNVSTLELGDSALYLCASRSGTDTQYFGPGTRLTVL.

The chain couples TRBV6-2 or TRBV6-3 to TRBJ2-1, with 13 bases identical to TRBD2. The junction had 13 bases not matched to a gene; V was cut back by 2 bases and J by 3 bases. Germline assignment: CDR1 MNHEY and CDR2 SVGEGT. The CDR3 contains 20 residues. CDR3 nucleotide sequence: TGTGCCAGCAGTTACGAAAAAGCGGGACTAGCGGGGTCATACTACAATGAGCAGTTCTTC. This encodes CASSYEKAGLAGSYYNEQFF.

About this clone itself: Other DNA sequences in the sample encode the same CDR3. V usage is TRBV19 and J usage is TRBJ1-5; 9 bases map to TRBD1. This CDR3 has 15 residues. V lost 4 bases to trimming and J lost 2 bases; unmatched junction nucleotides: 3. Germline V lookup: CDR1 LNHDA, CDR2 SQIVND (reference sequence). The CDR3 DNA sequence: TGTGCCAGTAGTACATGGACAGGGGGCAATCAGCCCCAGCATTTT. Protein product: CASSTWTGGNQPQHF.

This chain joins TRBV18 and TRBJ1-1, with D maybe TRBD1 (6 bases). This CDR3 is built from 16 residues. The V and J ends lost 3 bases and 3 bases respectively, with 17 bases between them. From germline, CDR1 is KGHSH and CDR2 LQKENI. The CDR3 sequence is CASSPPQGRKDTEAFF. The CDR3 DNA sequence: TGTGCCAGCTCACCTCCACAGGGTAGGAAGGACACTGAAGCTTTCTTT.

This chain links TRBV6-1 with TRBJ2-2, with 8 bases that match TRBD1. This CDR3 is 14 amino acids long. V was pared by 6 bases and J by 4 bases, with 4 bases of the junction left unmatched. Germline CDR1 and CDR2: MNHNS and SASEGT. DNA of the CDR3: TGTGCCAGCAGACGAACAGGGGGCACCGGGGAGCTGTTTTTT. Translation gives CASRRTGGTGELFF.

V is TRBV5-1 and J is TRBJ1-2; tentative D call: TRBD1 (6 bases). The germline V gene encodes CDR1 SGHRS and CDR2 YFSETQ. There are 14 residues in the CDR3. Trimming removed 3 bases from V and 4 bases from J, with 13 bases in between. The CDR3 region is CASSSYRVGYGYTF. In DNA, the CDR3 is TGCGCCAGCAGCTCTTACAGGGTTGGCTATGGCTACACCTTC.

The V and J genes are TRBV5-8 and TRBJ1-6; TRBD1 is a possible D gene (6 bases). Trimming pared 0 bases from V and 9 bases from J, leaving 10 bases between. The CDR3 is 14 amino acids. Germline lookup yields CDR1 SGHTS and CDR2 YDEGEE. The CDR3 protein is CASSLAQGGSPLHF. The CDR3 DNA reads TGTGCCAGCAGCTTGGCACAGGGCGGTTCACCCCTCCACTTT.

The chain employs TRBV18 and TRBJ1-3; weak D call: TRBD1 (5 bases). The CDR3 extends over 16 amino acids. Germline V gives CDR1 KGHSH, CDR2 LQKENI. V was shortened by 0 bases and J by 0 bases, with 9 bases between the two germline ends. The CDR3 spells CASSPPRQYSGNTIYF. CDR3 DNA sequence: TGTGCCAGCTCACCACCAAGACAGTACTCTGGAAACACCATATATTTT.